Below are 15 T cell receptor beta chains sequenced from a single sample in a study of blood T cells in healthy people across ages. A J-beta primer mix and a sample-barcoded 5' primer were used in a second PCR of roughly 6 to 12 cycles. TCRdb itself ran the 5' RACE reads through MiXCR, one entry per CDR3 protein. This sample has about 840,000 distinct CDR3 sequences; approximately 32% occur once, and the top ten carry about a tenth. The sample was also linked to a second study, of T cells of mothers and their children.

The sample comprised blood. The receptors originated from a middle-aged woman in good health.

The CDR3: CSASGADTGELFF. As DNA, the CDR3 is TGCAGCGCCTCCGGGGCCGACACCGGGGAGCTGTTTTTT. V gene TRBV29-1 combines with J gene TRBJ2-2; the D gene could be TRBD1 or TRBD2 (5 bases each). The CDR3 extends over 13 amino acids. The germline CDR1 and CDR2 sequences are SQVTM and ANQGSEA. V was pared by 7 bases and J by 3 bases, with 12 bases between.

J is TRBJ1-3 and V is TRBV6-5, with D unclear. Germline-derived CDR1 and CDR2 are MNHEY and SVGAGI. V lost 5 bases to trimming and J lost 0 bases, with 11 bases between them. The CDR3 runs to 15 residues. CDR3 sequence (DNA): TGTGCCAGCAGTCCGTCTCAGAGCTCTGGAAACACCATATATTTT. This codes for CASSPSQSSGNTIYF.

J is TRBJ1-5 and V is TRBV12-3 or TRBV12-4; D is uncertain. V was pared by 6 bases and J by 5 bases, with 11 bases between. CDR3 size: 13 residues. CDR3 amino acids: CASRKIEYQPQHF. The CDR3 DNA follows: TGTGCCAGCAGGAAGATAGAGTATCAGCCCCAGCATTTT.

This chain uses TRBV5-1 with TRBJ2-1, with D perhaps given as TRBD1 or TRBD2 (6 bases each). This CDR3 region has 16 residues. Trimming stripped 2 bases from V and 6 bases from J, with 18 bases between. CDR1 and CDR2 (germline): SGHRS, YFSETQ. The CDR3: CASSLRWGAGLNEQFF. CDR3 sequence (DNA): TGCGCCAGCAGCTTAAGGTGGGGGGCCGGGCTCAATGAGCAGTTCTTC.

This clonotype came up many times. CDR3 bases: TGCAGTGCTAGAGAGTCGGCAGGGGTGACTGAAGCTTTCTTT. This encodes CSARESAGVTEAFF. V is TRBV20-1 and J is TRBJ1-1, with D perhaps TRBD1 (6 bases). Germline assignment: CDR1 DFQATT and CDR2 SNEGSKA (reference sequence). Trimming cost V 0 bases and J 5 bases, with 13 bases left between them. The CDR3 consists of 14 residues.

This clonotype appeared a few times. The gene calls are TRBV20-1 and TRBJ2-5; D might be TRBD1 or TRBD2, each matching 5 bases. Per germline, CDR1 DFQATT and CDR2 SNEGSKA (reference sequence). V was clipped by 3 bases and J by 1 base, with 15 bases between them. This CDR3 is 15 amino acids long. For the CDR3, the DNA is TGCAGTGCTAGCGGTGGGGGAGTTTTCCAAGAGACCCAGTACTTC. It is translated as CSASGGGVFQETQYF.

V is TRBV10-3 and J is TRBJ2-3; a weak D match, TRBD2 (7 bases). Germline CDR1 is ENHRY and CDR2 is SYGVKD. This CDR3 contains 17 residues. V was pared by 0 bases and J by 1 base, with 14 bases between. Written as DNA, the CDR3 is TGTGCCATCAGTGAGTCTGGCGGGGGCCACGGCACAGATACGCAGTATTTT. Translation: CAISESGGGHGTDTQYF.

This clonotype was seen a few times. A much larger clone sits a single nucleotide away, making a read error possible. The genes are TRBV29-1 and TRBJ2-7, with 8 bases matching TRBD1. The CDR3 extends over 14 amino acids. Germline values: CDR1 SQVTM, CDR2 ANQGSEA. The V segment lost 4 bases and the J segment 5 bases; nucleotides outside the gene matches: 10. CDR3 nucleotides: TGCAGCGTTGGACGAGGACAGGGTGGCGACGAGCAGTACTTC. This encodes CSVGRGQGGDEQYF.

The chain combines TRBV5-1 with TRBJ1-2; D may be TRBD1 (6 bases). CDR1 SGHRS and CDR2 YFSETQ come from the germline V gene. The CDR3 covers 14 residues. V was cut by 6 bases and J by 2 bases, with 14 bases left in between. Written as DNA, the CDR3 is TGCGCCAGCACCTGGGACAACGCGAACTATGGCTACACCTTC. Its translation is CASTWDNANYGYTF.

This clonotype has at least ten counts. This CDR3 reads CASSPPGSKRLHNEQFF. For the CDR3, the DNA is TGTGCCAGCTCACCACCGGGATCGAAGCGCCTACACAATGAGCAGTTCTTC. The chain recombines TRBV18 with TRBJ2-1, with D uncertain. Germline V lookup: CDR1 KGHSH, CDR2 LQKENI. V lost 0 bases and J lost 5, with 17 bases in between. The CDR3 is 17 residues long.

The rearrangement uses TRBV10-3 and TRBJ1-6, with unresolved D. Germline V gives CDR1 ENHRY, CDR2 SYGVKD. The CDR3 has 13 amino acids. Deletions cut 0 bases from V and 17 bases from J, with 14 bases between. The CDR3 spells CAISESDRSSVHF. The CDR3 region has the DNA TGTGCCATCAGTGAGTCGGATAGGAGCTCGGTCCACTTT.

The chain employs TRBV7-8 and TRBJ2-5; D is uncertain. Germline values: CDR1 SGHVS, CDR2 FQNEAQ. The CDR3 spans 13 residues. Trimming stripped 6 bases from V and 1 base from J, with 9 bases between. CDR3 DNA sequence: TGTGCCAGCAGACCCCGGGCCCAAGAGACCCAGTACTTC. Translating it yields CASRPRAQETQYF.

CDR3 coding DNA: TGCGCCAGCAGCTCTCCGGGACTAGGCTACGAGCAGTACTTC. It translates to CASSSPGLGYEQYF. V usage is TRBV5-1 and J usage is TRBJ2-7, with 8 bases identical to TRBD2. The CDR3 runs to 14 residues. Trimming removed 3 bases from V and 3 bases from J; junction bases left unmatched: 5. CDR1 and CDR2 from the germline V gene are SGHRS and YFSETQ.

This clonotype occurred many times. This sequence joins TRBV5-1 and TRBJ2-7, with 10 bases identical to TRBD2. Germline lookup yields CDR1 SGHRS and CDR2 YFSETQ. The V and J ends lost 4 bases and 7 bases, in that order; junction bases with no gene match: 8. The CDR3 runs to 14 residues. The CDR3 region is CASSKRGGQWEQYF. CDR3 bases: TGCGCCAGCAGCAAGCGGGGGGGCCAGTGGGAGCAGTACTTC. The full variable domain, completed using reference TRBV5-1 and TRBJ2-7, is KAGVTQTPRYLIKTRGQQVTLSCSPISGHRSVSWYQQTPGQGLQFLFEYFSETQRNKGNFPGRFSGRQFSNSRSEMNVSTLELGDSALYLCASSKRGGQWEQYFGPGTRLTVT.

This clonotype has just a few counts. The J gene is TRBJ2-1, the V gene TRBV3-1; D unresolved. The ends were cut back, 1 base at V and 15 bases at J, with 16 bases in the middle. The CDR3 length is 13 residues. In germline, CDR1 is LGHDT, CDR2 YNNKEL (reference sequence). The CDR3 DNA reads as TGTGCCAGCAGCCAAGGGGGAATCGGACCGGGGTTCTTC. Amino acids: CASSQGGIGPGFF.